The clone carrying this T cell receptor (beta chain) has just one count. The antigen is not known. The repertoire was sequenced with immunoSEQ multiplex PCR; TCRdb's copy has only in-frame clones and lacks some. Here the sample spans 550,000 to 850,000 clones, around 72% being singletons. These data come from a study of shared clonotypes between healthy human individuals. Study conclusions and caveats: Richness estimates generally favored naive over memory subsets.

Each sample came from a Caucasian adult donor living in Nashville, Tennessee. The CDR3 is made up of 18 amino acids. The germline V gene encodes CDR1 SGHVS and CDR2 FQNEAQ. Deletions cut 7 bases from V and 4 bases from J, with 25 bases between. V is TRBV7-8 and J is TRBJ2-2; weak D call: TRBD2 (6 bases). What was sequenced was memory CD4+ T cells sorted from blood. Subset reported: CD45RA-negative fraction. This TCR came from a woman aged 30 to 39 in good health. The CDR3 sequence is CASTHWTRRSGGTGELFF. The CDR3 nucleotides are TGTGCCAGCACCCATTGGACCCGACGCTCCGGGGGCACCGGGGAGCTGTTTTTT. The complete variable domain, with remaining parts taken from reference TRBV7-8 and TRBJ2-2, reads GAGVSQSPRYKVAKRGQDVALRCDPISGHVSLFWYQQALGQGPEFLTYFQNEAQLDKSGLPSDRFFAERPEGSVSTLKIQRTQQEDSAVYLCASTHWTRRSGGTGELFFGEGSRLTVL.